What follows is one TCR beta chain and its context. This record belongs to a study of T cell repertoires in cytomegalovirus infection. At the level of the study: Indications of both CMV infection and matching HLA type were provided by public TCR beta signatures.

MiXCR, applied by TCRdb to the reads, yields one record per CDR3 protein. The sample carries about 190,000 distinct CDR3 sequences, 28% recorded once. Sequencing was performed on PBMCs. This TCR was sampled from a human donor in good health (CMV status not recorded). Some clones in this sample may be carry-over from other donors' samples.

The CDR3 sequence is CSALTPLGGASDEQFF. The CDR3, as DNA: TGCAGTGCTTTAACCCCTCTCGGGGGGGCCTCCGATGAGCAGTTCTTC. The chain combines TRBV20-1 with TRBJ2-1; 8 bases match TRBD2. The CDR3 runs 16 residues. In germline, CDR1 is DFQATT, CDR2 SNEGSKA (reference sequence). V was clipped by 5 bases and J by 8 bases; unmatched bases: 17.